These 25 T cell receptor beta chains came from one sample sequenced in a study of T cells in Graves' hyperthyroidism and ophthalmopathy. Researchers took RNA transcripts and amplified the TCR beta CDR3 regions from them. A set of HTBI primers served as the primers for a first-round RT-PCR of the TCR CDR3. TCRdb re-called the multiplex PCR reads through MiXCR, storing one row per CDR3 protein. The sample consists of about 600,000 distinct CDR3 sequences, roughly 15% of them appearing once. Source material: blood. The receptors were sampled from a woman aged 50 to 65 with Graves' ophthalmopathy.

CDR3 coding DNA: TGTGCCATCGACACAGGAGGGATCACCGGGGAGCTGTTTTTT. Amino acid sequence: CAIDTGGITGELFF. V gene TRBV10-3 combines with J gene TRBJ2-2, with D maybe TRBD2 (6 bases). The CDR3 is 14 amino acids. The V gene's germline CDR1 is ENHRY and CDR2 SYGVKD. The V gene lost 8 bases and the J gene lost 4 bases, with 14 bases spanning the gap.

The chain couples TRBV29-1 to TRBJ1-2, with a weak D call TRBD1 (5 bases). The CDR3 length is 13 residues. Germline V gene sequence: CDR1 SQVTM, CDR2 ANQGSEA. The V end lost 6 bases, the J end lost 4 bases, and 15 bases lay between the germline ends. The CDR3 DNA follows: TGCAGCGTACAGGACGGGAAAATCTATGGCTACACCTTC. Translated, it gives CSVQDGKIYGYTF.

Only a few counts were recorded for this clonotype. The chain links TRBV5-1 to TRBJ2-1, with 11 bases fitting TRBD2. Germline V gene data show CDR1 as SGHRS and CDR2 as YFSETQ. The CDR3 is made up of 15 amino acids. The ends lost 6 bases at V and 4 bases at J; junction bases unmatched: 6. This chain's CDR3 is CASNSGTSGYNEQFF. CDR3 DNA: TGCGCCAGCAATTCCGGGACTAGCGGTTACAATGAGCAGTTCTTC.

The chain employs TRBV6-2 or TRBV6-3 and TRBJ1-2; D possibly corresponds to TRBD1 (5 bases). Germline V gives CDR1 MNHEY, CDR2 SVGEGT. The CDR3 sequence is 15 residues long. Trimming removed 9 bases from V and 8 bases from J, with 25 bases in between. Written as DNA, the CDR3 is TGTGCCAGTGGGGGGAGCGGACGCTCAACTCACGGCTACACCTTC. Its protein is CASGGSGRSTHGYTF.

This clonotype was seen just once. V and J are TRBV12-3 or TRBV12-4 and TRBJ2-7, with 9 bases fitting TRBD2. This CDR3 comprises 16 residues. V shed 4 bases, J shed 3 bases, and the junction held 10 bases outside the gene matches. The CDR3 DNA reads TGTGCCAGCAGTTCTCCACCGGGACTAGCCAACTACGAGCAGTACTTC. This translates into CASSSPPGLANYEQYF.

There are many counts of this clonotype. The genes are TRBV7-9 and TRBJ2-5; 9 bases fit TRBD1. Trimming cost V 5 bases and J 4 bases; bases outside gene matches: 11. The germline CDR1 and CDR2 sequences are SEHNR and FQNEAQ (reference sequence). The CDR3 length is 16 residues. The CDR3 sequence is CASSPPPGQGPETQYF. CDR3 nucleotide sequence: TGTGCCAGCAGCCCCCCCCCGGGACAGGGACCAGAGACCCAGTACTTC.

About this clonotype: A much more abundant neighbour one base away suggests this may be a read error. The chain has TRBV2 and TRBJ2-3; TRBD2 might be the D (6 bases). The ends were cut back, 8 bases at V and 0 bases at J, with 15 bases in the middle. This CDR3 has 15 residues. Germline loops: CDR1 SNHLY, CDR2 FYNNEI. CDR3 nucleotide sequence: TGTGCCAGCGCTATAAGCGGGTCTAGCACAGATACGCAGTATTTT. This codes for CASAISGSSTDTQYF.

This clonotype was recorded once. The V and J genes are TRBV7-2 and TRBJ2-2, with D perhaps matching TRBD1 or TRBD2 (6 bases each). This CDR3 is built from 16 residues. The germline CDR1 and CDR2 sequences are SGHTA and FQGNSA. Trimming stripped 3 bases from V and 3 bases from J, with 14 bases between. CDR3 nucleotide sequence: TGTGCCAGCAGCTTGGGGGGCTATGGCTACACCGGGGAGCTGTTTTTT. It translates to CASSLGGYGYTGELFF. Based on the CDR3 plus reference TRBV7-2 and TRBJ2-2, the full variable domain is GAGVSQSPSNKVTEKGKDVELRCDPISGHTALYWYRQSLGQGLEFLIYFQGNSAPDKSGLPSDRFSAERTGGSVSTLTIQRTQQEDSAVYLCASSLGGYGYTGELFFGEGSRLTVL.

This clonotype was observed many times. The chain recombines TRBV6-2 or TRBV6-3 with TRBJ2-1, with 11 bases identical to TRBD2. The CDR3 is 19 amino acids. Trimming at V came to 3 bases and at J to 3 bases, leaving 13 bases not matched to a gene. Germline assignment: CDR1 MNHEY and CDR2 SVGEGT. In DNA form, the CDR3 reads TGTGCCAGCAGTTATATTGAGGGTAGCGGGAGGGCCAACTACAATGAGCAGTTCTTC. It encodes CASSYIEGSGRANYNEQFF.

V and J are TRBV29-1 and TRBJ1-1, with D hard to call. Germline lookup yields CDR1 SQVTM and CDR2 ANQGSEA. The CDR3 covers 14 residues. The V end lost 2 bases, the J end lost 1 base, and 11 bases lay between the germline ends. Here the CDR3 DNA reads TGCAGCGTTGAAATTAAGGATGCGAACACTGAAGCTTTCTTT. Translating it yields CSVEIKDANTEAFF.

This clonotype was seen repeatedly, ten times or more. The V call is TRBV28, the J call TRBJ1-2, with 7 positions matching TRBD1. This CDR3 comprises 14 residues. Per germline, CDR1 MDHEN and CDR2 SYDVKM. J lost 8 bases, V lost 5 bases, and 11 bases had no gene match. The DNA of the CDR3 is TGTGCCAGCAGTCCCCGGGAGGGGGCAGGAGGCTACACCTTC. It specifies CASSPREGAGGYTF.

This clonotype was detected only a few times. The chain employs TRBV9 and TRBJ2-3, with D uncertain. Trimming cost V 0 bases and J 5 bases, with 10 bases left between them. Germline V gene sequence: CDR1 SGDLS, CDR2 YYNGEE. This CDR3 has 14 amino acids. DNA for the CDR3: TGTGCCAGCAGCGTAGAACCCCAGAGAGATACGCAGTATTTT. It translates to CASSVEPQRDTQYF.

This clonotype was found many times. The genes are TRBV28 and TRBJ2-7, with 12 bases matching TRBD1. CDR3 length: 15 residues. With 10 bases clipped from V and 4 bases from J, the junction kept 11 bases outside the gene matches. CDR1 and CDR2 from the germline V gene are MDHEN and SYDVKM. The chain's CDR3 is CATQNRDRGQYEQYF. CDR3 DNA: TGTGCCACCCAGAACCGGGACAGGGGGCAGTACGAGCAGTACTTC.

There are many counts of this clonotype. The gene calls are TRBV11-3 and TRBJ2-7, with 8 nucleotides matching TRBD2. The germline V gene has CDR1 SGHNT and CDR2 YENEEA. J gave up 6 bases and V 1 base, and 5 bases lay outside the gene matches. The CDR3 spans 14 residues. The CDR3 nucleotides are TGTGCCAGCAGCTTAGCGGGAGGGCCTGTCGAGCAGTACTTC. This sequence encodes CASSLAGGPVEQYF.

The chain carries TRBV30 and TRBJ1-1; D is perhaps TRBD1 (5 bases). The CDR3 runs to 14 residues. From germline, CDR1 is GTSNPN and CDR2 SVGIG (reference sequence). The ends were cut back, 1 base at V and 1 base at J, with 10 bases in the middle. CDR3 loop: CAWSGNRRNTEAFF. As DNA, the CDR3 is TGTGCCTGGAGTGGAAACAGGAGGAACACTGAAGCTTTCTTT.

In its sample, this clonotype was seen many times. The rearrangement uses TRBV14 and TRBJ2-7; TRBD1 agrees at 8 bases. J gave up 3 bases and V 4 bases, and 5 bases lay outside the gene matches. This CDR3 has 14 residues. Germline assignment: CDR1 SGHDN and CDR2 FVKESK. This chain's CDR3 is CASSRTGGGYEQYF. The CDR3 DNA is TGTGCCAGCAGCCGAACAGGGGGAGGCTACGAGCAGTACTTC.

The sample holds many counts of this clonotype. J is TRBJ2-3 and V is TRBV7-9; 8 bases are shared with TRBD2. The germline CDR1 and CDR2 sequences are SEHNR and FQNEAQ (reference sequence). The CDR3 consists of 15 residues. Germline trimming cut 3 bases from V and 1 base from J; bases unmatched to any gene: 3. CDR3 loop: CASSFSGGRTDTQYF. The DNA for the CDR3 is TGTGCCAGCAGCTTCTCGGGGGGGCGCACAGATACGCAGTATTTT. Complete variable domain (other parts from reference TRBV7-9 and TRBJ2-3): DTGVSQNPRHKITKRGQNVTFRCDPISEHNRLYWYRQTLGQGPEFLTYFQNEAQLEKSRLLSDRFSAERPKGSFSTLEIQRTEQGDSAMYLCASSFSGGRTDTQYFGPGTRLTVL.

The chain employs TRBV27 and TRBJ2-1; TRBD2 is a possible D gene (5 bases). Trimming shortened V by 7 bases and J by 1 base, and 17 bases separated the two germline ends. The CDR3 totals 16 residues. The V gene's germline CDR1 is MNHEY and CDR2 SMNVEV (reference sequence). CDR3 in amino acids: CASMMRASQSYNEQFF. DNA of the CDR3: TGTGCCAGCATGATGAGGGCCTCCCAGTCCTACAATGAGCAGTTCTTC.

This clonotype was found a few times. The chain recombines TRBV6-1 with TRBJ1-5; 7 bases are shared with TRBD1. This CDR3 has 16 residues. Per germline, CDR1 MNHNS and CDR2 SASEGT. V trimming: 4 bases; J trimming: 0 bases; junction bases outside the gene matches: 6. The chain's CDR3 is CASSAKPGGSNQPQHF. The CDR3 region has the DNA TGTGCCAGCAGTGCTAAACCAGGGGGTAGCAATCAGCCCCAGCATTTT.

The table lists this clonotype with many counts. The V gene is TRBV5-1, the J gene TRBJ1-4; a weak D match, TRBD1 (6 bases). The CDR3 consists of 12 residues. Looked up from germline, CDR1 is SGHRS and CDR2 is YFSETQ. V lost 4 bases and J 8 bases, leaving 9 bases between the germline ends. In DNA form, the CDR3 reads TGCGCCAGCAGCGTGACAGGAGAAAAACTGTTTTTT. Its protein is CASSVTGEKLFF.

This clonotype showed up many times. The gene calls are TRBV11-2 and TRBJ2-4; D gene ambiguous. This CDR3 spans 15 amino acids. V lost 3 bases, J lost 1 base, and 10 bases lay in between. Per germline, CDR1 SGHAT and CDR2 FQNNGV. CDR3: CASSFLKKAKNIQYF. CDR3 nucleotide sequence: TGTGCCAGCAGCTTTCTCAAAAAGGCCAAAAACATTCAGTACTTC.

This clonotype was seen repeatedly, ten times or more. The chain combines TRBV27 with TRBJ1-5, with D perhaps matching TRBD1 (6 bases). Germline values: CDR1 MNHEY, CDR2 SMNVEV (reference sequence). With 2 bases removed from V and 3 bases from J, the gap between germline ends came to 8 bases. The CDR3 length is 14 residues. The CDR3 DNA is TGTGCCAGCAGTTTACACAGGGTCAATCAGCCCCAGCATTTT. The encoded protein is CASSLHRVNQPQHF.

The CDR3 DNA sequence: TGTGCCAGCAGCCTGAGGACAGGGGGATATAGCAATCAGCCCCAGCATTTT. Its translation: CASSLRTGGYSNQPQHF. The chain carries TRBV7-2 and TRBJ1-5; TRBD1 matches at 10 bases. V lost 5 bases, J lost 0 bases, and 7 bases stayed unmatched. Germline V gene data show CDR1 as SGHTA and CDR2 as FQGNSA. The CDR3 runs to 17 residues. Complete variable domain (other parts from reference TRBV7-2 and TRBJ1-5): GAGVSQSPSNKVTEKGKDVELRCDPISGHTALYWYRQSLGQGLEFLIYFQGNSAPDKSGLPSDRFSAERTGGSVSTLTIQRTQQEDSAVYLCASSLRTGGYSNQPQHFGDGTRLSIL.

This clonotype was seen repeatedly, ten times or more. The gene calls are TRBV5-1 and TRBJ2-6; D not certain. V was shortened by 0 bases and J by 0 bases, with 4 bases between the two germline ends. CDR1 is SGHRS, CDR2 YFSETQ, per germline. CDR3 length equals 15 residues. Here the CDR3 DNA reads TGCGCCAGCAGCTTGGAGCCCTCTGGGGCCAACGTCCTGACTTTC. It yields the protein CASSLEPSGANVLTF.

This clonotype was detected ten times or more. The rearrangement uses TRBV5-6 and TRBJ2-5; D is possibly TRBD2 (6 bases). The V and J ends lost 2 bases and 1 base respectively, with 12 bases between them. Germline CDR1 and CDR2: SGHDT and YYEEEE. This CDR3 has 15 amino acids. DNA for the CDR3: TGTGCCAGCAGCTTTTTCGCCGGGAGCCAAGAGACCCAGTACTTC. It translates to CASSFFAGSQETQYF.